This T cell receptor (beta chain) is from a study of technical replicates of blood from several donors. The germline V gene has CDR1 SQVTM and CDR2 ANQGSEA. The CDR3 runs to 13 residues. The ends were cut back, 5 bases at V and 7 bases at J, with 15 bases in the middle. Generated by immunoSEQ multiplex PCR, the TCRdb table keeps only in-frame clones and is missing some. The top ten clones hold 3.5% to 4.5% of a sample with over 45,000 clones, 80% to 95% of them seen once. The specimen sequenced was PBMCs. The sequence derives from a human donor in good health. Some clones in this sample may be carry-over from other donors' samples. J is TRBJ2-1 and V is TRBV29-1; D uncertain. The CDR3 nucleotides read TGCAGCGTTCGCCTTCCCGGTCGTAATGAGCAGTTCTTC. It yields the protein CSVRLPGRNEQFF.